Each of the 6 T cell receptor delta chains below was sequenced from the same sample in a study of Vδ1+ human thymocytes. Overall study results and limits: Highly polyclonal TRG and TRD repertoires with Gaussian CDR3 length distributions appeared in thymus.

No cognate antigen is known for these TCRs. Extracted RNA was reverse transcribed into cDNA. CDR3 amplicons came from multiplex PCR with pooled V-gene forward and constant-region reverse primers. TCRdb reanalysed the multiplex PCR reads with CATT. In the table there are 80,000 or so delta-chain clones, roughly a third of which are singletons. Source material: Vdelta1+ gamma-delta thymocytes from the thymus. Specified subset: FACS-sorted CD3+ TCRalphabeta- TCRVdelta1+ TCRVdelta2- thymocytes. The receptors stem from a boy in the first two years of life who had congenital heart surgery.

This clone was counted a few times. The rearrangement joins TRDV1 to TRDJ1, with D perhaps TRDD2 (6 bases). Trimming removed 0 bases at V and 0 bases at J, with 23 bases between. CDR1 and CDR2 from the germline V gene are TSWWSYY and QGS. The CDR3 consists of 20 residues. CDR3 residues: CALGELEKDPTPQYTDKLIF. The CDR3 DNA is TGTGCTCTTGGGGAACTAGAGAAGGATCCTACTCCACAGTACACCGATAAACTCATCTTT.

The rearrangement joins TRDV1 to TRDJ1; D is perhaps TRDD2 or TRDD3 (7 bases each). The CDR3 extends over 19 amino acids. Trimming cost V 0 bases and J 3 bases, with 23 bases left between them. Germline V gene data show CDR1 as TSWWSYY and CDR2 as QGS. The CDR3 spells CALGELFLHRTGEADKLIF. CDR3 in DNA: TGTGCTCTTGGGGAACTTTTCCTACACCGTACTGGGGAAGCCGATAAACTCATCTTT.

This clone occurred a few times. The chain is built from TRDV2 and TRDJ1; 9 nucleotides line up with TRDD3. Germline assignment: CDR1 GEAIGNYY and CDR2 EKD. The CDR3 spans 17 residues. The V gene end was trimmed by 0 bases and the J gene end by 0 bases; junction bases not matched to a gene: 7. CDR3 residues: CACDTVGWGINTDKLIF. CDR3 sequence (DNA): TGTGCCTGTGACACCGTTGGCTGGGGGATCAACACCGATAAACTCATCTTT.

About this clone: The junction and the germline gene differ at one end; a read error may be behind it. The V and J genes are TRDV2 and TRDJ1; D is unclear. The CDR3 is made up of 12 amino acids. Per germline, CDR1 GEAIGNYY and CDR2 EKD. The CDR3 nucleotides read TGTGCCCGTGACACGACTCGGAACGTACTCATCTTT. Amino acids: CARDTTRNVLIF.

About this clone: This same CDR3 is encoded by further DNA sequences in the sample. The chain joins TRDV1 to TRDJ1, with a possible D match to TRDD2 (5 bases). CDR1 is TSWWSYY and CDR2 is QGS in the germline V gene. CDR3 length: 20 amino acids. Trimming took 4 bases from V and 2 from J, leaving 29 bases between them. In DNA form, the CDR3 reads TGTGCTCTTGGGGGGTTCAGACCCTTCAGAAGACGAAGGTTTACCGATAAACTCATCTTT. Its protein is CALGGFRPFRRRRFTDKLIF.

There are a few counts of this clone. This chain joins TRDV1 and TRDJ1; 10 bases are a match to TRDD3. The germline V gene has CDR1 TSWWSYY and CDR2 QGS. Unmatched junction bases numbered 16, after V lost 3 bases and J lost 0 bases. CDR3 length equals 20 residues. The CDR3 protein is CALGEPLCPGDTSYTDKLIF. CDR3 DNA sequence: TGTGCTCTTGGGGAGCCTTTGTGCCCGGGGGATACGTCGTACACCGATAAACTCATCTTT.